Below, 9 T cell receptor beta chains from the same sample are listed, as sequenced in a study of cytomegalovirus exposure and HLA in healthy donors. The PCR made use of 60 Vbeta and 13 Jbeta primers. Sequencing was performed with immunoSEQ multiplex PCR; in TCRdb, only in-frame clones are kept and a portion is missing. Among 150,000 or so clones, 70% to 80% were seen once, and the ten largest hold around 2.3%. Sequenced material: PBMCs. Every receptor here comes from a man aged 25-45 years in good health and CMV-seronegative.

This clone is a singleton in its sample. The chain employs TRBV7-9 and TRBJ1-2; 10 bases fit TRBD1. The germline V gene has CDR1 SEHNR and CDR2 FQNEAQ (reference sequence). The CDR3 runs 14 residues. J was trimmed by 7 bases and V by 5 bases; bases with no gene match: 7. DNA for the CDR3: TGTGCCAGCAGCCCAGGACAGGGGGTGGTTGGCTACACCTTC. It translates to CASSPGQGVVGYTF.

V and J are TRBV6-5 and TRBJ2-7, with TRBD1 identical over 10 bases. Germline V gene sequence: CDR1 MNHEY, CDR2 SVGAGI. The CDR3 has 14 amino acids. The V gene end was trimmed by 5 bases and the J gene end by 3 bases; junction bases not matched to a gene: 4. DNA of the CDR3: TGTGCCAGCAGTATCCGGGACAGGGGCTACGAGCAGTACTTC. Its protein is CASSIRDRGYEQYF.

The J gene is TRBJ2-1, the V gene TRBV6-5; 13 positions match TRBD2. The V and J ends lost 6 bases and 8 bases, in that order; junction bases with no gene match: 7. The CDR3 has 15 amino acids. Germline CDR1 MNHEY, CDR2 SVGAGI. The CDR3 region is CASRGTSGAADEQFF. The CDR3 DNA reads as TGTGCCAGCAGGGGGACTAGCGGGGCTGCCGATGAGCAGTTCTTC.

This chain links TRBV21-1 with TRBJ2-1; TRBD2 reflects the table's D call only, with no check against the DNA. TRBV21-1 counts as a pseudogene. This CDR3 contains 12 residues. The CDR3 nucleotides read TGTGCCAGCAGCAATAACGAGCATGAGCAGTTCTTC. Protein sequence: CASSNNEHEQFF.

The V gene is TRBV5-1, the J gene TRBJ2-2; 7 bases are a match to TRBD1. Germline CDR1 and CDR2: SGHRS and YFSETQ. V lost 7 bases and J lost 2; bases outside the gene matches: 8. The CDR3 is 15 amino acids. The CDR3 DNA is TGCGCCAGCGGGCTCCGGGACAGAAACACCGGGGAGCTGTTTTTT. It is translated as CASGLRDRNTGELFF.

This clone was observed a few times. V usage is TRBV4-3 and J usage is TRBJ2-7; the match to TRBD1 covers 8 bases. Unmatched junction bases numbered 3, after V lost 3 bases and J lost 2 bases. The CDR3 totals 14 residues. CDR1 and CDR2 from the germline V gene are LGHNA and YSLEER. The CDR3 reads CASSQDRAAYEQYF. The CDR3 bases are TGCGCCAGCAGCCAGGACAGGGCGGCCTACGAGCAGTACTTC.

The chain has TRBV28 and TRBJ1-1, with D uncertain. CDR1 is MDHEN and CDR2 is SYDVKM in the germline V gene. CDR3 size: 15 residues. V lost 6 bases to trimming and J lost 0 bases, with 14 bases between them. CDR3 in DNA: TGTGCCAGCAGCTCCTCGGGGTTTTTGAACACTGAAGCTTTCTTT. Translation: CASSSSGFLNTEAFF.

The gene calls are TRBV18 and TRBJ1-1; D might be TRBD1 (5 bases). Germline assignment: CDR1 KGHSH and CDR2 LQKENI. Trimming took off 2 bases at V and 1 base at J, with 8 bases between the two ends. There are 14 residues in the CDR3. CDR3 residues: CASSPIRGNTEAFF. CDR3 sequence (DNA): TGTGCCAGCTCACCAATAAGGGGGAACACTGAAGCTTTCTTT.

Regarding this clone: A junction end diverges from the germline sequence, so it may reflect a read error. This chain links TRBV18 with TRBJ1-5; the D gene is possibly TRBD1 (6 bases). Per germline, CDR1 KGHSH and CDR2 LQKENI. This CDR3 has 18 amino acids. Here the CDR3 reads CASSVNREGVYSNQPQNF. DNA for the CDR3: TGTGCCAGCTCAGTCAACAGGGAAGGGGTTTATAGCAATCAGCCCCAGAATTTT.